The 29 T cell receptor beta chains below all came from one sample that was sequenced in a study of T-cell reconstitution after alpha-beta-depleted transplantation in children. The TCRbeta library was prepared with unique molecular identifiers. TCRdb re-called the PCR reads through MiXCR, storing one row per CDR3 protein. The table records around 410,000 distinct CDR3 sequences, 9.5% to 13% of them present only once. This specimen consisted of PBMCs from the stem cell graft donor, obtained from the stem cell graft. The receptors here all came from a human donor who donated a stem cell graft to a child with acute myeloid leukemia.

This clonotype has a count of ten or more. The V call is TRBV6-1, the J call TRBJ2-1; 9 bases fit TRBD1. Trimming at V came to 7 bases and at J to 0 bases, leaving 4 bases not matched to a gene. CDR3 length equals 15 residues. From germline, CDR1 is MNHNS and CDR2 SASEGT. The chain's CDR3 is CASTQQGASYNEQFF. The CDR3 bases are TGTGCCAGCACCCAACAGGGGGCCTCCTACAATGAGCAGTTCTTC.

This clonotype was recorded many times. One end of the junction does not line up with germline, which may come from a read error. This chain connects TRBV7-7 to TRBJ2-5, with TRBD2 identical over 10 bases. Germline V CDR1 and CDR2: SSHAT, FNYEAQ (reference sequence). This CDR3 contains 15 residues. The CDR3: CASSPSGSVAETQYF. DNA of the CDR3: TGTGCTAGCAGCCCTAGCGGGAGCGTGGCGGAGACCCAGTACTTC.

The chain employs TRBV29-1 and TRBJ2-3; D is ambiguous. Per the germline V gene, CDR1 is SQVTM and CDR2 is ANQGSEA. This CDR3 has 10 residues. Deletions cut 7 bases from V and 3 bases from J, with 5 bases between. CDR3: CSGATDTQYF. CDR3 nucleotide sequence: TGCAGCGGAGCGACAGATACGCAGTATTTT.

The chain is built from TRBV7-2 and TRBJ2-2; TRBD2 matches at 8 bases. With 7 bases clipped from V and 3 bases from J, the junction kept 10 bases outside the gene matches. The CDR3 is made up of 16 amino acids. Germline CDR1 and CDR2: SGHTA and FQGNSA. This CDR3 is CASTLVAGGDTGELFF. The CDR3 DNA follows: TGTGCCAGCACCCTAGTGGCGGGAGGTGACACCGGGGAGCTGTTTTTT.

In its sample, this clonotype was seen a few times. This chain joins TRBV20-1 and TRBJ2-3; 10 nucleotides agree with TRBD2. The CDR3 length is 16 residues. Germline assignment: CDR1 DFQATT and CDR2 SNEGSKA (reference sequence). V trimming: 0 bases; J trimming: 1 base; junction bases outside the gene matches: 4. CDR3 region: CSARDYLAGGTDTQYF. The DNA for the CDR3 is TGCAGTGCTAGAGATTACCTAGCGGGAGGCACAGATACGCAGTATTTT.

The CDR3 coding sequence is TGTGCCAGCAGCACCCGACTAGCGGGAGATACCGGGGAGCTGTTTTTT. Amino acids: CASSTRLAGDTGELFF. The chain couples TRBV9 to TRBJ2-2, with TRBD2 matching 12 bases. The junction had 6 bases not matched to a gene; V was cut back by 4 bases and J by 5 bases. Germline CDR1 and CDR2: SGDLS and YYNGEE. The CDR3 sequence is 16 residues long.

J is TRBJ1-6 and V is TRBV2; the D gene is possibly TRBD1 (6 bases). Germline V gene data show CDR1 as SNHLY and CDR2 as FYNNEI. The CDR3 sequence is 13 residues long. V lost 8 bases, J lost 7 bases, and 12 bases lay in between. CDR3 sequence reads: CASLDSRNSPLHF. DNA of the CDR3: TGTGCCAGCCTGGACAGCAGAAATTCACCCCTCCACTTT.

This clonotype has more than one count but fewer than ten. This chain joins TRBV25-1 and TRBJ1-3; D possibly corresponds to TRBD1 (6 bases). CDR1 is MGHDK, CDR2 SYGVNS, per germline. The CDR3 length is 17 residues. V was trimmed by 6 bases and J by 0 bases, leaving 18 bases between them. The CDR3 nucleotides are TGTGCCAGCAGCTTTGGTGGAGGGGGAGACTCTGGAAACACCATATATTTT. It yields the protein CASSFGGGGDSGNTIYF.

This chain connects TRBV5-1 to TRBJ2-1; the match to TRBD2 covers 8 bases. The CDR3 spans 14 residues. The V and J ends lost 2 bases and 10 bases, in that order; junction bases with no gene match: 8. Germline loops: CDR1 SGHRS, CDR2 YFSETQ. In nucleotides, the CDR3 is TGCGCCAGCAGCTTTGGGGTCGGCGGGAGGGAGCAGTTCTTC. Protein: CASSFGVGGREQFF.

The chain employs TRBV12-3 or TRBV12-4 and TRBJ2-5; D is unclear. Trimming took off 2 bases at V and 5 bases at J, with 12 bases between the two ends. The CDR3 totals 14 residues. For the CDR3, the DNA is TGTGCCAGCAGTTTATTCTTCCCCCTCGAGACCCAGTACTTC. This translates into CASSLFFPLETQYF.

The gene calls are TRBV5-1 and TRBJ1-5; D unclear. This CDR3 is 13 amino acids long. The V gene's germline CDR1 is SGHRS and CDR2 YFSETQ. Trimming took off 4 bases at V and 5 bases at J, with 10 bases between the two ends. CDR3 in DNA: TGCGCCAGCAGCGCCACAGCAGATCAGCCCCAGCATTTT. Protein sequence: CASSATADQPQHF.

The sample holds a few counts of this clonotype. The CDR3 is CASSLGQPLETQYF. The CDR3 DNA is TGCGCCAGCAGCTTGGGTCAGCCCTTAGAGACCCAGTACTTC. The chain has TRBV5-1 and TRBJ2-5, with no clear D. The germline V and J ends were trimmed by 0 bases and 4 bases, with 10 bases remaining between them. The CDR3 spans 14 residues. Germline V gene lookup returns CDR1 SGHRS and CDR2 YFSETQ.

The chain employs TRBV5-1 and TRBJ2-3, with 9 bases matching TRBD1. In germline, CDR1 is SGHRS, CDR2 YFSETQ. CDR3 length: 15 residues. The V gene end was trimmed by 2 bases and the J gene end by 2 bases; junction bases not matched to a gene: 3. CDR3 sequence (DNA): TGCGCCAGCAGCTTAAGGACAGGGGACACAGATACGCAGTATTTT. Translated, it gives CASSLRTGDTDTQYF.

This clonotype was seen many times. CDR3 in DNA: TGTGCCAGCAGCTTCAGGGACACAGATACGCAGTATTTT. This gives the protein CASSFRDTDTQYF. This chain joins TRBV7-9 and TRBJ2-3; possible D gene TRBD1, 5 bases. CDR1 and CDR2 from the germline V gene are SEHNR and FQNEAQ (reference sequence). The CDR3 consists of 13 residues. V was cut by 3 bases and J by 2 bases, with 6 bases left in between. The full variable domain, its missing parts supplied by reference TRBV7-9 and TRBJ2-3, is DTGVSQNPRHKITKRGQNVTFRCDPISEHNRLYWYRQTLGQGPEFLTYFQNEAQLEKSRLLSDRFSAERPKGSFSTLEIQRTEQGDSAMYLCASSFRDTDTQYFGPGTRLTVL.

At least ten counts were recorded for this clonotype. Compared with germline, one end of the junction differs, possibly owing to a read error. This chain's CDR3 is CSVVSRANTEDFF. CDR3 DNA sequence: TGCAGCGTTGTCTCACGAGCGAACACTGAAGATTTCTTT. The chain combines TRBV29-1 with TRBJ1-1; D is unresolved. Germline CDR1 SQVTM, CDR2 ANQGSEA. This CDR3 is built from 13 residues.

This CDR3 is CASSLEGLAGRNTGELFF. CDR3 DNA sequence: TGTGCCAGCAGCTTAGAGGGACTAGCGGGACGTAACACCGGGGAGCTGTTTTTT. J is TRBJ2-2 and V is TRBV7-8, with TRBD2 matching 13 bases. The CDR3 is 18 residues long. From germline, CDR1 is SGHVS and CDR2 FQNEAQ. Losses at the gene ends were 1 base for V and 2 bases for J; bases not matched to a gene: 4.

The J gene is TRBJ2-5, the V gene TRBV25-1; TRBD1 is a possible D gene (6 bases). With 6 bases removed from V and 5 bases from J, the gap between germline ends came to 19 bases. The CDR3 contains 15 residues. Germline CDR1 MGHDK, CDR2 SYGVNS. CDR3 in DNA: TGTGCCAGCAGAGAAAACGAGGGGGTGTGGGAGACCCAGTACTTC. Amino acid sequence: CASRENEGVWETQYF.

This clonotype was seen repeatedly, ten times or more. The CDR3 sequence is CASSLKGGSTNEKLFF. The CDR3 nucleotides are TGTGCCAGCAGCTTAAAAGGGGGATCAACTAATGAAAAACTGTTTTTT. This chain links TRBV7-2 with TRBJ1-4; tentatively, D is TRBD1 (6 bases). In germline, CDR1 is SGHTA, CDR2 FQGNSA. The CDR3 runs 16 residues. V lost 2 bases to trimming and J lost 0 bases, with 10 bases between them.

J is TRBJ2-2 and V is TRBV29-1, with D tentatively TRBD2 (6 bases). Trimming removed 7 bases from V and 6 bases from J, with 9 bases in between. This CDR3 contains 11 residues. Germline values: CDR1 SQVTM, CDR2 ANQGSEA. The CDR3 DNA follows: TGCAGCGCCTGGGGGGCCGGGGAGCTGTTTTTT. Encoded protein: CSAWGAGELFF.

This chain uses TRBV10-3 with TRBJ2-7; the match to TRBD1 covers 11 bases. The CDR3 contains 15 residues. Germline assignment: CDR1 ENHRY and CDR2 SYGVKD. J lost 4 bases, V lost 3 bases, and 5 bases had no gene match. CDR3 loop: CAISDPGQGEYEQYF. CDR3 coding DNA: TGTGCCATCAGTGATCCGGGACAGGGGGAGTACGAGCAGTACTTC.

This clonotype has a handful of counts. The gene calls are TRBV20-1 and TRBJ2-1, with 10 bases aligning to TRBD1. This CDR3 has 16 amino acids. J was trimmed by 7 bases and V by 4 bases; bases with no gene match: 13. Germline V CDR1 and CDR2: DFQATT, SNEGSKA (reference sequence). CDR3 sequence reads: CSAKSIGTGAGNEQFF. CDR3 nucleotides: TGCAGTGCTAAATCAATTGGGACAGGGGCGGGTAATGAGCAGTTCTTC.

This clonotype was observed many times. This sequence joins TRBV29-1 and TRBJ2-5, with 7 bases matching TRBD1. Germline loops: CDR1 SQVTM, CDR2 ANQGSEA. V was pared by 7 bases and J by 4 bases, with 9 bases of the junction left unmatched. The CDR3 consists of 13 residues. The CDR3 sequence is CSGDREGTETQYF. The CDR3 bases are TGCAGCGGAGACAGGGAAGGTACAGAGACCCAGTACTTC.

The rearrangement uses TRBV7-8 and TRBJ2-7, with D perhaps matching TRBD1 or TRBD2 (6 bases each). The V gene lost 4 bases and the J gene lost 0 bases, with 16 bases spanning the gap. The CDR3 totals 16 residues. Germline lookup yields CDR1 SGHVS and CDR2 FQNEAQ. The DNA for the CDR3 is TGTGCCAGCAGCTCGGGGGCCGGAATAAGCTCCTACGAGCAGTACGTC. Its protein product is CASSSGAGISSYEQYV.

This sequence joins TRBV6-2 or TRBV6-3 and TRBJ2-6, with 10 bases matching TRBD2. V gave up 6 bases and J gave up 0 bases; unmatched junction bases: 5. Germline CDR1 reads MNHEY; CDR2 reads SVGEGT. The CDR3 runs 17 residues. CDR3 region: CASRLAGPRSGANVLTF. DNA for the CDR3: TGTGCCAGCAGACTAGCGGGGCCCCGCTCTGGGGCCAACGTCCTGACTTTC.

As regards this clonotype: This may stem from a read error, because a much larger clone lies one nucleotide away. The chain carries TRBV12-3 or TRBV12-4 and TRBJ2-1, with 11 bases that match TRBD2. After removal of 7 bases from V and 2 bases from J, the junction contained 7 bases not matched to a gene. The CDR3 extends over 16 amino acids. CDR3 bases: TGTGCCAGCAATCAAGGGACTAGCGGTACCTACAATGAGCAGTTCTTC. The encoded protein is CASNQGTSGTYNEQFF.

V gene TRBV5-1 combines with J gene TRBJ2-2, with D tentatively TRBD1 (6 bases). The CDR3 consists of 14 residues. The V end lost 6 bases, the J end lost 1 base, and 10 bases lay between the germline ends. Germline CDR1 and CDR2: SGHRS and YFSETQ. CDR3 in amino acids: CASIRGLNTGELFF. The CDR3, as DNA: TGCGCCAGCATCAGGGGCTTGAACACCGGGGAGCTGTTTTTT.

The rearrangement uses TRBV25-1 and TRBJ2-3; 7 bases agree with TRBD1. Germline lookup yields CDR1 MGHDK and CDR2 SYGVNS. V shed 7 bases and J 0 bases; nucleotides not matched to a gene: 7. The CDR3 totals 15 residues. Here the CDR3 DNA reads TGTGCCAGCAAGGGACAGACAGGGAGCACAGATACGCAGTATTTT. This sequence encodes CASKGQTGSTDTQYF.

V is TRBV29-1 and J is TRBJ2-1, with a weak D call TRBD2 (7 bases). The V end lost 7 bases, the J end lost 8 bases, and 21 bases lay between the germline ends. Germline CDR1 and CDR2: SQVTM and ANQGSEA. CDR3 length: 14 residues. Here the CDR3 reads CSAPPEGGGDEQFF. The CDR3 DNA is TGCAGCGCCCCCCCTGAAGGGGGGGGGGATGAGCAGTTCTTC.

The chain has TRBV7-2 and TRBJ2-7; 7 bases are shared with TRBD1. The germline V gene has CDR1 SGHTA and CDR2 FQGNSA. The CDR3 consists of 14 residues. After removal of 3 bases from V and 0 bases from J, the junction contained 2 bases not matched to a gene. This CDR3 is CASSLTGISYEQYF. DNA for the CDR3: TGTGCCAGCAGCTTGACAGGGATCTCCTACGAGCAGTACTTC.